This passage covers 20 T cell receptor beta chains from one sample sequenced in a study of T cell responses to AZD1222 COVID-19 vaccine. The repertoire was sequenced with immunoSEQ multiplex PCR; TCRdb's copy has only in-frame clones and lacks some. In the table there are roughly 200,000 clones, roughly 94% of which are singletons. The sample consisted of peripheral blood, taken 28 days after the second dose of the MenACWY control vaccine. These receptors were collected from an adult who received the MenACWY meningococcal vaccine as a control.

The CDR3 DNA is TGTGCCAGCTCACTCGGACAGAACAATGAGCAGTTCTTC. It encodes CASSLGQNNEQFF. This chain connects TRBV18 to TRBJ2-1; D is possibly TRBD1 (6 bases). The V end was cut by 4 bases, the J end by 5 bases, with 9 bases between. Germline V gives CDR1 KGHSH, CDR2 LQKENI. The CDR3 spans 13 residues.

The J gene is TRBJ1-1, the V gene TRBV28; TRBD1 agrees at 9 bases. V was pared by 8 bases and J by 1 base, with 20 bases of the junction left unmatched. Germline CDR1 MDHEN, CDR2 SYDVKM. The CDR3 has 19 residues. CDR3 in DNA: TGTGCCAGCCAAAACCCCCTGTCCGGGACAGGGATTCCGAACACTGAAGCTTTCTTT. It specifies CASQNPLSGTGIPNTEAFF.

V usage is TRBV5-1 and J usage is TRBJ1-5; 7 positions agree with TRBD1. CDR1 is SGHRS and CDR2 is YFSETQ in the germline V gene. The J segment lost 5 bases and the V segment lost 0 bases, leaving 2 bases of the junction unmatched. CDR3 length: 14 amino acids. The CDR3 spells CASSLAGGDQPQHF. The CDR3 DNA follows: TGCGCCAGCAGCTTGGCAGGGGGGGATCAGCCCCAGCATTTT.

In this sample, this clone turned up once. The gene calls are TRBV5-4 and TRBJ2-3; 7 nucleotides agree with TRBD2. The CDR3 sequence is 15 residues long. The junction had 5 bases not matched to a gene; V was cut back by 4 bases and J by 0 bases. Germline CDR1 SGHNT, CDR2 YYREEE (reference sequence). The CDR3 reads CASSPGGGSTDTQYF. CDR3 in DNA: TGTGCCAGCAGCCCTGGGGGGGGAAGCACAGATACGCAGTATTTT. The full variable domain, in which reference TRBV5-4 and TRBJ2-3 provide the parts outside the CDR3, is ETGVTQSPTHLIKTRGQQVTLRCSSQSGHNTVSWYQQALGQGPQFIFQYYREEENGRGNFPPRFSGLQFPNYSSELNVNALELDDSALYLCASSPGGGSTDTQYFGPGTRLTVL.

The rearrangement uses TRBV1 and TRBJ2-2. TRBV1 is a pseudogene segment. The CDR3 spans 14 residues. CDR3 sequence: CTSSPDAGTGELFF. For the CDR3, the DNA is TGCACCAGCAGCCCCGACGCCGGTACCGGGGAGCTGTTTTTT.

This sequence joins TRBV11-2 and TRBJ2-7, with a tentative D call TRBD1 (6 bases). There are 15 residues in the CDR3. Trimming stripped 3 bases from V and 2 bases from J, with 14 bases between. Germline CDR1 reads SGHAT; CDR2 reads FQNNGV. CDR3 DNA sequence: TGTGCCAGCAGCTTCGGGTCACAGGGTGCCTACGAGCAGTACTTC. Protein sequence: CASSFGSQGAYEQYF.

The V gene is TRBV15, the J gene TRBJ1-6; D gene ambiguous. V was cut by 3 bases and J by 8 bases, with 14 bases left in between. Germline loops: CDR1 LNHNV, CDR2 YYDKDF (reference sequence). This CDR3 has 15 amino acids. CDR3: CATSSPEGSYSPLHF. CDR3 DNA sequence: TGTGCCACCAGCAGCCCGGAGGGTTCTTATTCACCCCTCCACTTT. The full variable domain, with the rest looked up from reference TRBV15 and TRBJ1-6, is DAMVIQNPRYQVTQFGKPVTLSCSQTLNHNVMYWYQQKSSQAPKLLFHYYDKDFNNEADTPDNFQSRRPNTSFCFLDIRSPGLGDTAMYLCATSSPEGSYSPLHFGNGTRLTVT.

This clone turned up a few times. The rearrangement uses TRBV7-2 and TRBJ2-7; unclear D gene. Germline V lookup: CDR1 SGHTA, CDR2 FQGNSA. The ends were cut back, 1 base at V and 2 bases at J, with 12 bases in the middle. This CDR3 comprises 15 residues. CDR3 residues: CASSLVARWTYEQYF. The CDR3 nucleotides read TGTGCCAGCAGCTTAGTGGCACGGTGGACCTACGAGCAGTACTTC.

V gene TRBV30 combines with J gene TRBJ1-1; D gene unclear. The CDR3 runs to 13 residues. CDR1 and CDR2 (germline): GTSNPN, SVGIG (reference sequence). Trimming removed 0 bases from V and 6 bases from J, with 11 bases in between. This CDR3 is CAWSVRGDAEAFF. Here the CDR3 DNA reads TGTGCCTGGAGTGTACGTGGGGATGCTGAAGCTTTCTTT.

This clone came up once. J is TRBJ2-1 and V is TRBV11-2, with 10 bases identical to TRBD2. Germline CDR1 reads SGHAT; CDR2 reads FQNNGV. Trimming at V came to 5 bases and at J to 8 bases, leaving 12 bases not matched to a gene. There are 16 residues in the CDR3. CDR3 loop: CASSHPLAGGRDEQFF. DNA of the CDR3: TGTGCCAGCAGCCACCCGTTAGCGGGAGGTAGGGATGAGCAGTTCTTC.

In this sample, this clone turned up a few times. This sequence joins TRBV9 and TRBJ1-3; no reliable D call. The ends were cut back, 2 bases at V and 0 bases at J, with 6 bases in the middle. The germline V gene encodes CDR1 SGDLS and CDR2 YYNGEE. The CDR3 has 14 residues. CDR3 sequence: CASSVAASGNTIYF. Written as DNA, the CDR3 is TGTGCCAGCAGCGTGGCAGCCTCTGGAAACACCATATATTTT.

J is TRBJ2-7 and V is TRBV6-2 or TRBV6-3; 7 nucleotides agree with TRBD2. J was trimmed by 3 bases and V by 2 bases; bases with no gene match: 7. Per the germline V gene, CDR1 is MNHEY and CDR2 is SVGEGT. The CDR3 covers 15 residues. CDR3 loop: CASSYPRGRDYEQYF. The CDR3 DNA sequence: TGTGCCAGCAGTTACCCTCGGGGGAGGGACTACGAGCAGTACTTC.

This clone was seen once. The chain has TRBV7-9 and TRBJ2-7; 8 bases match TRBD1. V trimming: 2 bases; J trimming: 0 bases; junction bases outside the gene matches: 3. Per the germline V gene, CDR1 is SEHNR and CDR2 is FQNEAQ (reference sequence). This CDR3 has 15 amino acids. The chain's CDR3 is CASSLNRGASYEQYF. CDR3 nucleotide sequence: TGTGCCAGCAGCTTAAACAGGGGGGCCTCCTACGAGCAGTACTTC.

The chain joins TRBV5-1 to TRBJ2-7, with a tentative D call TRBD2 (6 bases). The V end was cut by 4 bases, the J end by 4 bases, with 15 bases between. Germline CDR1 and CDR2: SGHRS and YFSETQ. The CDR3 length is 14 residues. CDR3 protein: CASSPSGSGYEQYF. For the CDR3, the DNA is TGCGCCAGCAGCCCCAGTGGCAGCGGGTACGAGCAGTACTTC.

The J gene is TRBJ1-2, the V gene TRBV28; TRBD1 is a possible D gene (6 bases). This CDR3 is built from 15 residues. The germline V and J ends were trimmed by 2 bases and 4 bases, with 14 bases remaining between them. Germline-derived CDR1 and CDR2 are MDHEN and SYDVKM. CDR3 sequence: CASSLVQGLGYGYTF. The CDR3 coding sequence is TGTGCCAGCAGTTTAGTACAGGGCCTTGGCTATGGCTACACCTTC.

The chain links TRBV29-1 to TRBJ1-5; 7 bases agree with TRBD1. CDR1 and CDR2 (germline): SQVTM, ANQGSEA. The CDR3 spans 13 residues. Germline trimming cut 4 bases from V and 1 base from J; bases unmatched to any gene: 1. The CDR3 nucleotides read TGCAGCGTTGCCAGGGGGAGCAATCAGCCCCAGCATTTT. Translated, it gives CSVARGSNQPQHF.

This rearrangement joins TRBV27 to TRBJ1-6; 10 bases align to TRBD1. V lost 6 bases and J lost 9; bases outside the gene matches: 8. This CDR3 comprises 15 residues. Germline loops: CDR1 MNHEY, CDR2 SMNVEV (reference sequence). This CDR3 is CASRYQTGGPSPLHF. For the CDR3, the DNA is TGTGCCAGCAGATATCAGACAGGGGGCCCTTCACCCCTCCACTTT.

V gene TRBV29-1 combines with J gene TRBJ1-2; D possibly corresponds to TRBD1 (5 bases). The CDR3 covers 17 residues. Germline values: CDR1 SQVTM, CDR2 ANQGSEA. Trimming took off 4 bases at V and 3 bases at J, with 24 bases between the two ends. The DNA of the CDR3 is TGCAGCGTTGTAGGGAGGCCAAGTGAAGGGGAACACTATGGCTACACCTTC. It translates to CSVVGRPSEGEHYGYTF.

This rearrangement joins TRBV30 to TRBJ2-2, with 8 positions matching TRBD1. Trimming at V came to 4 bases and at J to 2 bases, leaving 6 bases not matched to a gene. Per the germline V gene, CDR1 is GTSNPN and CDR2 is SVGIG (reference sequence). The CDR3 spans 15 residues. The DNA for the CDR3 is TGTGCCTGGAAGAGGACAGGGACAAACACCGGGGAGCTGTTTTTT. It yields the protein CAWKRTGTNTGELFF. The full variable domain, completed using reference TRBV30 and TRBJ2-2, is SQTIHQWPATLVQPVGSPLSLECTVEGTSNPNLYWYRQAAGRGLQLLFYSVGIGQISSEVPQNLSASRPQDRQFILSSKKLLLSDSGFYLCAWKRTGTNTGELFFGEGSRLTVL.

V and J are TRBV5-4 and TRBJ2-3, with 9 bases aligning to TRBD2. V lost 5 bases to trimming and J lost 4 bases; unmatched junction nucleotides: 5. CDR1 SGHNT and CDR2 YYREEE come from the germline V gene (reference sequence). CDR3 size: 14 residues. The CDR3: CASSQGLASDTQYF. Here the CDR3 DNA reads TGTGCCAGCAGTCAGGGACTAGCCTCAGATACGCAGTATTTT.